One and the same sample provided the 20 T cell receptor beta chains below, sequenced in a study of T cell clonality in common variable immunodeficiency. Study-wide results and limits: Reportedly, TCR beta sequences from common variable immunodeficiency showed fewer deletions and N-nucleotide insertions.

TCRdb's table, derived via immunoSEQ multiplex PCR, lists solely in-frame clones and lacks some. Sampling found about 28,000 clones, none seen once. No antigens are known for them. The sequenced sample was peripheral blood mononuclear cells. The source is a human donor with common variable immunodeficiency.

CDR3 DNA (partial): TGTGCCAGCAGCTTGGGGGACAGGGGATACAATGAG. It encodes CASSLGDRGYNE. The whole CDR3 sequence is CASSLGDRGYNEQFF. The V call is TRBV5-6, the J call TRBJ2-1; 10 nucleotides match TRBD1. The CDR3 end falls 3 residues outside the read, so it is completed with the germline J gene. This CDR3 spans 15 amino acids. J was trimmed by 4 bases and V by 0 bases; bases with no gene match: 1. Germline V gene data show CDR1 as SGHDT and CDR2 as YYEEEE.

This clone was detected a few times. CDR3 DNA (partial): TGTGCCAGCTCACCATCCGGACAGGGTTTCGAG. Its protein is CASSPSGQGFE. The full-length CDR3 reads as CASSPSGQGFEQYF. V usage is TRBV18 and J usage is TRBJ2-7; TRBD1 agrees at 8 bases. The read ends 3 residues early relative to the CDR3; the germline J gene fills the gap. The CDR3 spans 14 residues. V dropped 2 bases and J dropped 6; count of bases not matched to a gene: 6. Germline CDR1 KGHSH, CDR2 LQKENI.

As concerns this clone: The observed sequence ends 3 residues before the CDR3 terminus, with the missing tail filled in from the germline J gene. This chain links TRBV7-9 with TRBJ2-2; 7 bases match TRBD1. The CDR3 spans 15 residues. Germline assignment: CDR1 SEHNR and CDR2 FQNEAQ (reference sequence). Trimming took 5 bases from V and 4 from J; bases not matched to a gene: 7. CDR3 DNA (partial): TGTGCCAGCAGCAGCAGACAGGGCGCCACCGGGGAG. Residues: CASSSRQGATGE. The whole CDR3 reads CASSSRQGATGELFF. The complete variable domain, with remaining parts taken from reference TRBV7-9 and TRBJ2-2, reads DTGVSQNPRHKITKRGQNVTFRCDPISEHNRLYWYRQTLGQGPEFLTYFQNEAQLEKSRLLSDRFSAERPKGSFSTLEIQRTEQGDSAMYLCASSSRQGATGELFFGEGSRLTVL.

This clone appeared a few times. Read data end 3 residues before the CDR3 end; the end is taken from the germline J gene. The chain couples TRBV6-1 to TRBJ1-2, with a weak D call TRBD1 (5 bases). The ends were cut back, 2 bases at V and 7 bases at J, with 17 bases in the middle. Germline V gene sequence: CDR1 MNHNS, CDR2 SASEGT. The CDR3 extends over 15 amino acids. The CDR3 is CASSESGAGLPGYTF. The DNA read from the CDR3 is TGTGCCAGCAGTGAATCTGGGGCAGGGTTGCCTGGC.

The sample holds a few counts of this clone. The CDR3 end lies 3 residues beyond the end of the read and is filled in from the germline J gene. The chain carries TRBV20-1 and TRBJ1-4; D is unresolved. V dropped 1 base and J dropped 7 bases, with 7 bases sitting between them. This CDR3 has 12 amino acids. Germline V gene lookup returns CDR1 DFQATT and CDR2 SNEGSKA (reference sequence). The CDR3 loop is CSARGGGEKLFF. The DNA read from the CDR3 is TGCAGTGCTAGAGGCGGTGGTGAAAAA.

By frequency in the sample, this clone is medium-sized. The observed sequence ends 3 residues before the CDR3 terminus, with the missing tail filled in from the germline J gene. This chain uses TRBV18 with TRBJ2-5; unclear D gene. Germline values: CDR1 KGHSH, CDR2 LQKENI. The CDR3 has 16 amino acids. Trimming took 4 bases from V and 0 from J, leaving 15 bases between them. The sequenced part of the CDR3 DNA is TGTGCCAGCTCACGATTACAGCAATGGTACCAAGAGACC. It translates to CASSRLQQWYQET. The entire CDR3 protein is CASSRLQQWYQETQYF.

Of note for this clone: The read is 3 residues too short to cover the CDR3 end, so that end is filled in from the germline J gene. The rearrangement uses TRBV19 and TRBJ1-1; TRBD1 matches at 12 bases. Germline V gene lookup returns CDR1 LNHDA and CDR2 SQIVND (reference sequence). This CDR3 comprises 15 residues. Partial CDR3 DNA: TGTGCCAGTAGTATCGGGACAGGGGGCGCGCTAAAG. Protein product: CASSIGTGGALK. The full CDR3 protein is CASSIGTGGALKAFF.

On this clone: With the read ending 3 residues before the CDR3 end, the germline J gene is used to fill in that end. The V call is TRBV7-6, the J call TRBJ2-4; 12 bases are shared with TRBD2. V lost 1 base, J lost 8 bases, and 9 bases stayed unmatched. This CDR3 has 17 residues. Germline assignment: CDR1 SGHVS and CDR2 FNYEAQ. Partial CDR3 DNA: TGTGCCAGCAGCTTAGTCCCTAGCGGGGGGGTTAAAGACATT. It encodes CASSLVPSGGVKDI. The entire CDR3 protein is CASSLVPSGGVKDIQYF.

This clone has a handful of counts. The CDR3 extends 3 residues past the end of the read, so its final part is completed from the germline J gene. The chain links TRBV19 to TRBJ1-1; D is unclear. Germline loops: CDR1 LNHDA, CDR2 SQIVND (reference sequence). The V and J ends lost 6 bases and 1 base respectively, with 12 bases between them. CDR3 length: 14 amino acids. The chain's CDR3 is CASRTAGKNTEAFF. CDR3 bases read: TGTGCCAGTAGAACCGCGGGCAAGAACACTGAA.

This clone was counted between two and nine times. The read stops 3 residues short of the end of the CDR3; the missing end is completed from the germline J gene. The chain couples TRBV2 to TRBJ2-5, with 8 bases that match TRBD2. With 8 bases clipped from V and 0 bases from J, the junction kept 5 bases outside the gene matches. The germline CDR1 and CDR2 sequences are SNHLY and FYNNEI. The CDR3 loop spans 14 amino acids. The covered CDR3 bases are TGTGCCAGCCGGGGGGGGAGACACCAAGAGACC. Translated, it gives CASRGGRHQET. The CDR3 in full is CASRGGRHQETQYF. The whole variable domain, filled in from reference TRBV2 and TRBJ2-5, reads EPEVTQTPSHQVTQMGQEVILRCVPISNHLYFYWYRQILGQKVEFLVSFYNNEISEKSEIFDDQFSVERPDGSNFTLKIRSTKLEDSAMYFCASRGGRHQETQYFGPGTRLLVL.

Details on this clone: The CDR3 goes on 3 residues after the read ends, and that part is filled in from the germline J gene. The chain recombines TRBV19 with TRBJ1-1; TRBD1 agrees at 11 bases. The CDR3 loop spans 14 amino acids. V was clipped by 5 bases and J by 6 bases; unmatched bases: 5. Germline assignment: CDR1 LNHDA and CDR2 SQIVND (reference sequence). Incomplete CDR3 DNA: TGTGCCAGTAGTGCCCTGGGACAGGGGGCTGAA. The encoded protein is CASSALGQGAE. The full CDR3 is CASSALGQGAEAFF.

About this clone itself: Read coverage stops 3 residues before the CDR3 terminus; the germline J gene supplies the remainder. J is TRBJ2-5 and V is TRBV7-8; 9 positions match TRBD1. V was pared by 5 bases and J by 5 bases, with 9 bases of the junction left unmatched. Germline lookup yields CDR1 SGHVS and CDR2 FQNEAQ. The CDR3 length is 15 residues. Incomplete CDR3 DNA: TGTGCCAGCAGCCCGGGGACAGGGTCTGAGGAGACC. Translation: CASSPGTGSEET. In full, the CDR3 is CASSPGTGSEETQYF.

This clone was found a few times. Other nucleotide sequences from this sample produce the same CDR3. Partial CDR3 DNA: TGTGCCAGCAGTTTTAGCGGGGGGGGCGCCAGTGAG. It codes for CASSFSGGGASE. The full CDR3 protein reads CASSFSGGGASEQFF. This chain links TRBV6-2 or TRBV6-3 with TRBJ2-1, with 11 bases lining up with TRBD2. The read ends 3 residues shy of where the CDR3 ends; the end is completed using the germline J gene. Germline-derived CDR1 and CDR2 are MNHEY and SVGEGT. The CDR3 spans 15 residues. Germline trimming cut 4 bases from V and 9 bases from J; bases unmatched to any gene: 8.

In regard to this clone: The read halts 3 residues ahead of the CDR3 end, with the missing end drawn from the germline J gene. The genes are TRBV7-3 and TRBJ2-3; tentative D call: TRBD2 (6 bases). Trimming stripped 5 bases from V and 4 bases from J, with 13 bases between. Germline V gives CDR1 SGHTA, CDR2 FQGTGA. This CDR3 has 14 amino acids. The sequenced CDR3 bases are TGTGCCAGCAGCCTCGGGGGTACCCCAGATACG. Protein: CASSLGGTPDT. The whole CDR3 reads CASSLGGTPDTQYF. The variable domain in full, with the rest retrieved from reference TRBV7-3 and TRBJ2-3, is GAGVSQTPSNKVTEKGKYVELRCDPISGHTALYWYRQSLGQGPEFLIYFQGTGAADDSGLPNDRFFAVRPEGSVSTLKIQRTERGDSAVYLCASSLGGTPDTQYFGPGTRLTVL.

This clone occurred a few times. The CDR3 extends 3 residues past the end of the read, so its final part is completed from the germline J gene. The chain combines TRBV18 with TRBJ1-1; 7 bases are a match to TRBD1. This CDR3 is built from 15 residues. CDR1 is KGHSH, CDR2 LQKENI, per germline. Trimming took 5 bases from V and 1 from J; bases not matched to a gene: 7. The sequenced part of the CDR3 DNA is TGTGCCAGCTCAAGACCGGGACAGAGGAACACTGAA. Its protein is CASSRPGQRNTE. The entire CDR3 reads CASSRPGQRNTEAFF.

In regard to this clone: Coverage ceases 3 residues before the CDR3 finishes, and the germline J gene fills in the end. The chain employs TRBV18 and TRBJ1-1, with D unresolved. CDR3 length equals 12 residues. V lost 2 bases and J 7 bases, leaving 8 bases between the germline ends. The germline CDR1 and CDR2 sequences are KGHSH and LQKENI. The DNA read from the CDR3 is TGTGCCAGCTCACCAACTAGATATGAA. Translation gives CASSPTRYE. The full CDR3 protein reads CASSPTRYEAFF.

This clone was picked up many times. The read terminates 3 residues ahead of where the CDR3 ends, so the germline J gene completes it. The rearrangement joins TRBV19 to TRBJ2-2; possible D gene TRBD1, 5 bases. The V gene lost 5 bases and the J gene lost 6 bases, with 13 bases spanning the gap. The CDR3 sequence is 14 residues long. CDR1 LNHDA and CDR2 SQIVND come from the germline V gene (reference sequence). The CDR3 DNA, read in part, is TGTGCCAGTAGTCTACAGGTACGGCCCGGGGAG. Translation: CASSLQVRPGE. The complete CDR3 protein is CASSLQVRPGELFF.

As concerns this clone: The CDR3 end falls 3 residues outside the read, so it is completed with the germline J gene. This rearrangement joins TRBV7-8 to TRBJ1-4; D remains unclear. Germline V gene sequence: CDR1 SGHVS, CDR2 FQNEAQ. Trimming shortened V by 5 bases and J by 3 bases, and 13 bases separated the two germline ends. The CDR3 loop spans 15 amino acids. This CDR3 is CASSRSGRANEKLFF. CDR3 bases read: TGTGCCAGCAGCAGAAGCGGTAGGGCTAATGAAAAA.

A note on this clone: The read terminates 3 residues ahead of where the CDR3 ends, so the germline J gene completes it. This chain connects TRBV7-9 to TRBJ2-1, with TRBD1 matching over 7 bases. CDR1 is SEHNR and CDR2 is FQNEAQ in the germline V gene (reference sequence). Trimming took 3 bases from V and 6 from J; bases not matched to a gene: 8. CDR3 size: 15 residues. The part of the CDR3 DNA that was read is TGTGCCAGCAGCTTTAATCCGACAGGGTCCAATGAG. It encodes CASSFNPTGSNE. In full, the CDR3 is CASSFNPTGSNEQFF.

There are many counts of this clone. The CDR3 end is not reached by the read, which stops 3 residues before it; the germline J gene fills it in. The chain employs TRBV29-1 and TRBJ2-5; unclear D gene. The CDR3 extends over 12 amino acids. Per the germline V gene, CDR1 is SQVTM and CDR2 is ANQGSEA. Deletions cut 5 bases from V and 0 bases from J, with 7 bases between. CDR3 residues: CSVSEDQETQYF. The DNA read from the CDR3 is TGCAGCGTTAGCGAGGACCAAGAGACC.